This passage covers 20 T cell receptor beta chains from one sample sequenced in a study of blood T cell repertoires in COVID-19 (dated by TCRdb to the early 2020s). Library prep was done by the immunoSEQ multiplex PCR assay. Held by TCRdb, this immuneACCESS table contains in-frame sequences only and omits some clones. Under half of the omission traces to an unresolved V gene where checked; the cause of the rest is unknown. This sample comprises 200,000 to 250,000 clones, around 85% of them detected only once. The ten largest clonotypes hold about 2.4% of the sample. What was sequenced was peripheral blood. All receptors come from a woman between 70 and 85 years old with COVID-19, enrolled during active disease.

This chain joins TRBV9 and TRBJ1-2; 7 bases line up with TRBD1. CDR3 length: 13 amino acids. The J segment lost 8 bases and the V segment lost 4 bases, leaving 8 bases of the junction unmatched. Germline V gene lookup returns CDR1 SGDLS and CDR2 YYNGEE. CDR3: CASSTGTDDGYTF. For the CDR3, the DNA is TGTGCCAGCAGCACCGGGACAGACGACGGCTACACCTTC.

The chain carries TRBV3-1 (or the pseudogene TRBV3-2) and TRBJ2-7, with 12 positions matching TRBD1. Germline values: CDR1 LGHDT, CDR2 YNNKEL (reference sequence). The CDR3 contains 16 residues. The V gene end was trimmed by 5 bases and the J gene end by 4 bases; junction bases not matched to a gene: 9. The CDR3 protein is CASSENPGQGAYEQYF. CDR3 sequence (DNA): TGTGCCAGCAGCGAGAACCCGGGACAGGGGGCGTACGAGCAGTACTTC.

This clone has just a few counts. V and J are TRBV7-9 and TRBJ1-6, with 9 bases matching TRBD1. CDR1 SEHNR and CDR2 FQNEAQ come from the germline V gene (reference sequence). V shed 6 bases and J 7 bases; nucleotides not matched to a gene: 4. The length of the CDR3 is 14 residues. The CDR3 sequence: CASRAGTGNSPLHF. The CDR3 DNA reads as TGTGCCAGCAGAGCCGGGACAGGGAATTCACCCCTCCACTTT.

V gene TRBV29-1 combines with J gene TRBJ2-3; D uncertain. Germline V gene sequence: CDR1 SQVTM, CDR2 ANQGSEA. The CDR3 length is 13 residues. The V and J ends lost 4 bases and 4 bases respectively, with 12 bases between them. The CDR3 sequence: CSVGLVFSDTQYF. The CDR3 DNA reads as TGCAGCGTTGGGCTAGTTTTCTCAGATACGCAGTATTTT.

This chain connects TRBV5-1 to TRBJ1-2; no clear D. This CDR3 region has 13 residues. The germline V gene encodes CDR1 SGHRS and CDR2 YFSETQ. Trimming removed 4 bases from V and 4 bases from J, with 11 bases in between. Here the CDR3 reads CASSPGSSYGYTF. CDR3 DNA sequence: TGCGCCAGCAGCCCAGGTAGTAGCTATGGCTACACCTTC. Looking up the rest from reference TRBV5-1 and TRBJ1-2 gives the full variable domain: KAGVTQTPRYLIKTRGQQVTLSCSPISGHRSVSWYQQTPGQGLQFLFEYFSETQRNKGNFPGRFSGRQFSNSRSEMNVSTLELGDSALYLCASSPGSSYGYTFGSGTRLTVV.

This chain connects TRBV19 to TRBJ1-2; D is perhaps TRBD1 (5 bases). Trimming took off 6 bases at V and 4 bases at J, with 15 bases between the two ends. In germline, CDR1 is LNHDA, CDR2 SQIVND (reference sequence). This CDR3 spans 14 amino acids. The CDR3 nucleotides read TGTGCCAGTAGAATTCCGGGACTGAGCTATGGCTACACCTTC. This translates into CASRIPGLSYGYTF. Based on the CDR3 plus reference TRBV19 and TRBJ1-2, the full variable domain is DGGITQSPKYLFRKEGQNVTLSCEQNLNHDAMYWYRQDPGQGLRLIYYSQIVNDFQKGDIAEGYSVSREKKESFPLTVTSAQKNPTAFYLCASRIPGLSYGYTFGSGTRLTVV.

The rearrangement joins TRBV7-2 to TRBJ2-7, with TRBD1 as a possible D gene (5 bases). Germline V gives CDR1 SGHTA, CDR2 FQGNSA. Deletions cut 2 bases from V and 2 bases from J, with 13 bases between. This CDR3 has 15 residues. The DNA of the CDR3 is TGTGCCAGCAGCTTAAGTGTCCAGGGCACCTACGAGCAGTACTTC. Translation gives CASSLSVQGTYEQYF. The complete variable domain, with remaining parts taken from reference TRBV7-2 and TRBJ2-7, reads GAGVSQSPSNKVTEKGKDVELRCDPISGHTALYWYRQSLGQGLEFLIYFQGNSAPDKSGLPSDRFSAERTGGSVSTLTIQRTQQEDSAVYLCASSLSVQGTYEQYFGPGTRLTVT.

The chain recombines TRBV12-3 or TRBV12-4 with TRBJ2-5; weak D call: TRBD1 (5 bases). The CDR3 is 12 residues long. The V and J ends lost 6 bases and 5 bases respectively, with 10 bases between them. CDR3 region: CASSPSGETQYF. The CDR3 DNA is TGTGCCAGCAGCCCGTCAGGGGAGACCCAGTACTTC.

The chain combines TRBV5-6 with TRBJ1-2; no definite D call. Trimming stripped 1 base from V and 8 bases from J, with 12 bases between. Germline CDR1 reads SGHDT; CDR2 reads YYEEEE. The CDR3 spans 13 residues. CDR3 sequence reads: CASSLLPTWGYTF. The CDR3 nucleotides are TGTGCCAGCAGCTTGCTCCCTACCTGGGGCTACACCTTC.

The chain couples TRBV21-1 to TRBJ1-2; the table calls TRBD1, which could not be checked here. TRBV21-1 is termed a pseudogene. The CDR3 has 12 amino acids. As DNA, the CDR3 is TGTGCCGAACAGGGTAAGATCTATGGCTACACCTTC. The encoded protein is CAEQGKIYGYTF.

The J gene is TRBJ1-2, the V gene TRBV4-3; 7 bases are shared with TRBD1. CDR1 is LGHNA and CDR2 is YSLEER in the germline V gene. This CDR3 has 17 residues. V lost 0 bases to trimming and J lost 7 bases; unmatched junction nucleotides: 14. The CDR3 spells CASSQESRSGTASGYTF. CDR3 bases: TGCGCCAGCAGCCAAGAGTCCCGTTCCGGGACAGCATCTGGCTACACCTTC.

The rearrangement joins TRBV4-3 to TRBJ2-1; 7 positions agree with TRBD2. The CDR3 contains 15 residues. The junction had 7 bases not matched to a gene; V was cut back by 4 bases and J by 4 bases. CDR1 LGHNA and CDR2 YSLEER come from the germline V gene. The chain's CDR3 is CASSRGGTGYNEQFF. The CDR3 DNA is TGCGCCAGCAGCCGGGGAGGGACGGGGTACAATGAGCAGTTCTTC.

V and J are TRBV11-3 and TRBJ1-2; D is undetermined. The CDR3 has 13 amino acids. The germline V and J ends were trimmed by 1 base and 2 bases, with 5 bases remaining between them. From germline, CDR1 is SGHNT and CDR2 YENEEA. CDR3 region: CASSLAQNYGYTF. In DNA form, the CDR3 reads TGTGCCAGCAGCTTAGCACAGAACTATGGCTACACCTTC.

This clone has a handful of counts. This chain connects TRBV19 to TRBJ1-1, with a tentative D call TRBD1 (6 bases). V lost 5 bases and J 8 bases, leaving 9 bases between the germline ends. Germline V CDR1 and CDR2: LNHDA, SQIVND (reference sequence). This CDR3 is 11 amino acids long. The CDR3 loop is CASSARGEAFF. In DNA form, the CDR3 reads TGTGCCAGTAGTGCCAGGGGCGAAGCTTTCTTT.

This clone appeared once. V and J are TRBV5-1 and TRBJ2-5; possibly TRBD2 for D (5 bases). CDR3 size: 15 residues. Per the germline V gene, CDR1 is SGHRS and CDR2 is YFSETQ. Trimming pared 4 bases from V and 5 bases from J, leaving 18 bases between. This chain's CDR3 is CASSIALRKRETQYF. CDR3 nucleotide sequence: TGCGCCAGCAGCATAGCGCTTAGGAAAAGGGAGACCCAGTACTTC.

This chain links TRBV6-1 with TRBJ1-6; 8 nucleotides match TRBD1. This CDR3 region has 16 residues. Germline V gives CDR1 MNHNS, CDR2 SASEGT. Trimming removed 1 base from V and 5 bases from J; junction bases left unmatched: 4. DNA for the CDR3: TGTGCCAGCAGTGAAGTCGACAGGGGTAATAATTCACCCCTCCACTTT. Its protein is CASSEVDRGNNSPLHF.

This sequence joins TRBV19 and TRBJ1-4, with a possible D match to TRBD1 (6 bases). The germline V gene encodes CDR1 LNHDA and CDR2 SQIVND (reference sequence). The CDR3 runs to 14 residues. Trimming shortened V by 7 bases and J by 1 base, and 10 bases separated the two germline ends. CDR3 sequence: CASTQDRTNEKLFF. As DNA, the CDR3 is TGTGCCAGTACTCAGGACAGAACTAATGAAAAACTGTTTTTT. Filled out from reference TRBV19 and TRBJ1-4, the complete variable domain reads DGGITQSPKYLFRKEGQNVTLSCEQNLNHDAMYWYRQDPGQGLRLIYYSQIVNDFQKGDIAEGYSVSREKKESFPLTVTSAQKNPTAFYLCASTQDRTNEKLFFGSGTQLSVL.

This chain uses TRBV3-1 (or the pseudogene TRBV3-2) with TRBJ2-1; maybe TRBD2 (7 bases). The V end was cut by 0 bases, the J end by 12 bases, with 18 bases between. The CDR3 spans 15 residues. Germline lookup yields CDR1 LGHDT and CDR2 YNNKEL (reference sequence). CDR3 region: CASSQDRLRGGRQFF. Written as DNA, the CDR3 is TGTGCCAGCAGCCAAGATCGGCTTAGGGGGGGTAGGCAGTTCTTC.

The chain links TRBV7-2 to TRBJ1-2, with D possibly being TRBD1 (6 bases). Trimming stripped 2 bases from V and 2 bases from J, with 15 bases between. In germline, CDR1 is SGHTA, CDR2 FQGNSA. This CDR3 region has 16 residues. In DNA, the CDR3 is TGTGCCAGCAGCTTATTCGGGACAACTGACAACTATGGCTACACCTTC. As protein: CASSLFGTTDNYGYTF.

This chain connects TRBV29-1 to TRBJ1-5; TRBD1 matches 7 bases. This CDR3 contains 13 residues. The germline gives CDR1 SQVTM, CDR2 ANQGSEA. V trimming: 7 bases; J trimming: 1 base; junction bases outside the gene matches: 4. The CDR3 sequence is CSARTGSNQPQHF. The CDR3, as DNA: TGCAGCGCCCGGACAGGCAGCAATCAGCCCCAGCATTTT.